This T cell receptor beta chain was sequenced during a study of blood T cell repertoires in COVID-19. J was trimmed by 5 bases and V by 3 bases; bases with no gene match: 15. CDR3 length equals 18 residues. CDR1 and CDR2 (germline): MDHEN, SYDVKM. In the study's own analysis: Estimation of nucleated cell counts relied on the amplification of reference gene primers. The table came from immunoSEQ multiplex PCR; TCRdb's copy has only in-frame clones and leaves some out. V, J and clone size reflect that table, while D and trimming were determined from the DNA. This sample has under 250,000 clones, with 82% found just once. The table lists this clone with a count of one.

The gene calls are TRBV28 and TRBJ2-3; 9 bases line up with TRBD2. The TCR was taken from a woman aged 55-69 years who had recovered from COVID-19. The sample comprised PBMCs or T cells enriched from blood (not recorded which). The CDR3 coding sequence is TGTGCCAGCAGTTTTGCTAGCGGGGCCCCGTCTTCTAGAGATACGCAGTATTTT. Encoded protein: CASSFASGAPSSRDTQYF.